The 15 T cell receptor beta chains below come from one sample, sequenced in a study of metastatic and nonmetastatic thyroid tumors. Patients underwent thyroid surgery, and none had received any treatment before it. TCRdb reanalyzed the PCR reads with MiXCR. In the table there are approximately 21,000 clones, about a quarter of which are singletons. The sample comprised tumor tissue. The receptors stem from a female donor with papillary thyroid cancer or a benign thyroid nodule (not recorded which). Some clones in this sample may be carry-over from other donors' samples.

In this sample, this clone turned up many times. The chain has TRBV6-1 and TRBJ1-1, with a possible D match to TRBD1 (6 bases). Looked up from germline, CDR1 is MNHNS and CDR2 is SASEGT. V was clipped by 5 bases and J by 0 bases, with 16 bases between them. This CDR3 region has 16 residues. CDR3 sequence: CASSLTGIGMNTEAFF. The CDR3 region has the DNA TGTGCCAGCAGTCTCACAGGGATAGGCATGAACACTGAAGCTTTCTTT.

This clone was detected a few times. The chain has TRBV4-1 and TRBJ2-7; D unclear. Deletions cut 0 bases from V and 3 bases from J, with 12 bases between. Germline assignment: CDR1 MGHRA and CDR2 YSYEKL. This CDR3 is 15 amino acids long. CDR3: CASSQENRVYYEQYF. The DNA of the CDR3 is TGCGCCAGCAGCCAAGAGAATAGGGTCTACTACGAGCAGTACTTC.

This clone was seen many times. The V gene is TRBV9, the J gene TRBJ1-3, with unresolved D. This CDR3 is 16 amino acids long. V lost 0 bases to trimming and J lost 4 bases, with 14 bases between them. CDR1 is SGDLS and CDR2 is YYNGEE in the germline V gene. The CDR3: CASSVAVEAKGNTIYF. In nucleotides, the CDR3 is TGTGCCAGCAGCGTAGCGGTGGAGGCAAAAGGAAACACCATATATTTT.

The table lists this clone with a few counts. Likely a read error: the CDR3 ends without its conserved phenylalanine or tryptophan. The CDR3 loop is CASSESTGGYGYTS. The CDR3, as DNA: TGTGCCAGCAGTGAGTCGACAGGGGGCTATGGCTACACCTCC. The chain is built from TRBV10-3 and TRBJ1-2, with 9 positions matching TRBD1. CDR3 size: 14 residues. Germline V gene data show CDR1 as ENHRY and CDR2 as SYGVKD.

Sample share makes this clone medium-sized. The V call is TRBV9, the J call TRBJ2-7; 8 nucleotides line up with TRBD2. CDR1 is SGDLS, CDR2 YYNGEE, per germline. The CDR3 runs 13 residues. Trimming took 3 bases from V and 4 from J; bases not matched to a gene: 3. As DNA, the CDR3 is TGTGCCAGCAGCGACGGGACTAGTTACGAGCAGTACTTC. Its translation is CASSDGTSYEQYF. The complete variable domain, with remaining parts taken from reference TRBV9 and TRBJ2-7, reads DSGVTQTPKHLITATGQRVTLRCSPRSGDLSVYWYQQSLDQGLQFLIQYYNGEERAKGNILERFSAQQFPDLHSELNLSSLELGDSALYFCASSDGTSYEQYFGPGTRLTVT.

The DNA of the CDR3 is TGTGCCAGTAGCCGTACAGGGTTTGTCTACGAGCAGTACTTC. This gives the protein CASSRTGFVYEQYF. This chain uses TRBV19 with TRBJ2-7; weak D call: TRBD1 (6 bases). In germline, CDR1 is LNHDA, CDR2 SQIVND (reference sequence). The CDR3 extends over 14 amino acids. Trimming pared 6 bases from V and 3 bases from J, leaving 15 bases between.

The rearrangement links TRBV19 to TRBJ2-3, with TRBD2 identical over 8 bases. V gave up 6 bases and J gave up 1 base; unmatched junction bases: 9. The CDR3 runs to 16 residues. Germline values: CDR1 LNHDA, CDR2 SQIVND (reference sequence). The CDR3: CASSGGGSRCTDTQYF. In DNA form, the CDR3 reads TGTGCCAGTAGCGGGGGGGGATCACGATGCACAGATACGCAGTATTTT.

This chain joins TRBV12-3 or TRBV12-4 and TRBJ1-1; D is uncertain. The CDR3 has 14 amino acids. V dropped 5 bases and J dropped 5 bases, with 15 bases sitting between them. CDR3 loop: CASSEIQCLTEAFF. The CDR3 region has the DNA TGTGCCAGCAGTGAAATACAGTGTCTGACTGAAGCTTTCTTT.

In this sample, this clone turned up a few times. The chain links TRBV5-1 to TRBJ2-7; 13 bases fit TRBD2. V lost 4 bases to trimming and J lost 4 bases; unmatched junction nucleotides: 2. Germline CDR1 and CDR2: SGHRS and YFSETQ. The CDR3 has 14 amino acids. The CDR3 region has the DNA TGCGCCAGCAGCAAGGGACTAGCGGGGTACGAGCAGTACTTC. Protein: CASSKGLAGYEQYF.

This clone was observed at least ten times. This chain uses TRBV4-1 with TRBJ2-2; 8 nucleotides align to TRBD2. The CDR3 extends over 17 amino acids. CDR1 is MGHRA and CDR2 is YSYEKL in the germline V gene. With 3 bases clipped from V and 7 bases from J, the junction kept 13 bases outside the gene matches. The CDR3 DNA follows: TGCGCCAGCAGCCACGTCGACTTCGCGGGGGGCGACGGGGAGCTGTTTTTT. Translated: CASSHVDFAGGDGELFF.

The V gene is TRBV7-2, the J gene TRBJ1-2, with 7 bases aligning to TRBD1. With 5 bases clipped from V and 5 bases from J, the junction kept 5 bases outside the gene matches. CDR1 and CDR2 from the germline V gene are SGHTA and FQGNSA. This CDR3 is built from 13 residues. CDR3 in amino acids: CASSPGQVYGYTF. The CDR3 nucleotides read TGTGCCAGCAGCCCCGGACAGGTTTATGGCTACACCTTC.

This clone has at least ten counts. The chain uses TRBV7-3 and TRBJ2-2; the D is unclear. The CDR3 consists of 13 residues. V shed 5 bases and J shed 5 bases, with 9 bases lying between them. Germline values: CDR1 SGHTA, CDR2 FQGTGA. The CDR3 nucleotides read TGTGCCAGCAGCCAATTTAGTACCGGGGAGCTGTTTTTT. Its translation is CASSQFSTGELFF.

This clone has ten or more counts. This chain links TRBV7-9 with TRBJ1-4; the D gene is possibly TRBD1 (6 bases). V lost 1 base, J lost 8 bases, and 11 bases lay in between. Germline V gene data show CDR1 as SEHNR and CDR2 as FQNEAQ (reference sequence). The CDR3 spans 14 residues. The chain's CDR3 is CASSLGAGVEKLFF. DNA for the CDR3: TGTGCCAGCAGCTTAGGGGCAGGGGTCGAAAAACTGTTTTTT.

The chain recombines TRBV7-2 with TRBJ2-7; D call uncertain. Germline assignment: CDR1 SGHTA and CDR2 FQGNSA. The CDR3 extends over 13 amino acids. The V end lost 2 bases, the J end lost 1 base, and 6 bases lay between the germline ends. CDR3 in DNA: TGTGCCAGCAGCTTAAGCAAATCCTACGAGCAGTACTTC. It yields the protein CASSLSKSYEQYF.

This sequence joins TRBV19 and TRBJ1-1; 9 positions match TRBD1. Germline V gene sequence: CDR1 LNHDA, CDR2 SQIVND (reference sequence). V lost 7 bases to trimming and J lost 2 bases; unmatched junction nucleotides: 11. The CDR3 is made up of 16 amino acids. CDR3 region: CASIPGQGQTNTEAFF. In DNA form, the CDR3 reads TGTGCCAGTATTCCTGGACAGGGGCAAACAAACACTGAAGCTTTCTTT.